What follows are 10 T cell receptor beta chains derived from one specimen sequenced in a study of blood T cell repertoires in COVID-19. The repertoire was sequenced with immunoSEQ multiplex PCR; TCRdb's copy has only in-frame clones and lacks some. This table holds some 170,000 clones, 82% found once. The source material was peripheral blood. The receptors derive from a woman in her 70s with acute or convalescent COVID-19.

The CDR3, as DNA: TGTGCCACCAGCTATAATAGTAGATCCTACGAGCAGTACTTC. It yields the protein CATSYNSRSYEQYF. The chain couples TRBV15 to TRBJ2-7; D is ambiguous. Trimming took 5 bases from V and 1 from J, leaving 12 bases between them. Germline CDR1 and CDR2: LNHNV and YYDKDF (reference sequence). This CDR3 region has 14 residues. The full variable domain, its missing parts supplied by reference TRBV15 and TRBJ2-7, is DAMVIQNPRYQVTQFGKPVTLSCSQTLNHNVMYWYQQKSSQAPKLLFHYYDKDFNNEADTPDNFQSRRPNTSFCFLDIRSPGLGDTAMYLCATSYNSRSYEQYFGPGTRLTVT.

The sample holds a few counts of this clone. The rearrangement links TRBV5-1 to TRBJ2-5; possible D gene TRBD2, 7 bases. Germline CDR1 and CDR2: SGHRS and YFSETQ. Trimming removed 4 bases at V and 2 bases at J, with 12 bases between. The length of the CDR3 is 14 residues. CDR3 DNA sequence: TGCGCCAGCAGCGGGGGAGGGGGTCAAGAGACCCAGTACTTC. It yields the protein CASSGGGGQETQYF.

V is TRBV12-1 and J is TRBJ1-1; the table names TRBD1, a call not compared with the DNA. TRBV12-1 is an annotated pseudogene. CDR3 length: 14 residues. CDR3 in DNA: TGTGCCAGCAGCTTTGGGGACAGGAACACTGAAGCTTTCTTT. Translating it yields CASSFGDRNTEAFF.

The chain carries TRBV5-1 and TRBJ2-7; 11 bases fit TRBD2. CDR3 length: 16 amino acids. V gave up 0 bases and J gave up 7 bases; unmatched junction bases: 9. Germline CDR1 is SGHRS and CDR2 is YFSETQ. DNA for the CDR3: TGCGCCAGCAGCTTGGGGACTAGCGGGTACTACGAAGAGCAGTACTTC. This encodes CASSLGTSGYYEEQYF.

The rearrangement uses TRBV4-2 and TRBJ1-2, with D hard to call. CDR1 and CDR2 (germline): LGHNA, YNFKEQ. V lost 0 bases and J lost 8, with 13 bases in between. CDR3 size: 14 residues. The CDR3 region is CASSQEGGPGGYTF. CDR3 DNA sequence: TGTGCCAGCAGCCAAGAAGGAGGGCCGGGAGGCTACACCTTC.

This clone was seen only once. The chain links TRBV9 to TRBJ2-7; possibly TRBD2 for D (6 bases). CDR3 length: 14 residues. Germline V gives CDR1 SGDLS, CDR2 YYNGEE. V lost 1 base to trimming and J lost 5 bases, with 13 bases between them. CDR3 sequence (DNA): TGTGCCAGCAGCGTAAGGCCAGGAGGGGACGAGCAGTACTTC. Its protein is CASSVRPGGDEQYF.

This chain joins TRBV18 and TRBJ1-1, with 7 bases identical to TRBD1. The J segment lost 1 base and the V segment lost 5 bases, leaving 7 bases of the junction unmatched. This CDR3 has 15 residues. Germline CDR1 is KGHSH and CDR2 is LQKENI. Here the CDR3 DNA reads TGTGCCAGCTCATGGGGACAGTACCAGAACACTGAAGCTTTCTTT. This codes for CASSWGQYQNTEAFF.

The rearrangement uses TRBV25-1 and TRBJ1-2; no reliable D call. Germline lookup yields CDR1 MGHDK and CDR2 SYGVNS. Trimming cost V 3 bases and J 2 bases, with 7 bases left between them. CDR3 length equals 13 residues. The CDR3 nucleotides read TGTGCCAGCAGTGAGGCCGCCAACTATGGCTACACCTTC. This encodes CASSEAANYGYTF.

J is TRBJ2-1 and V is TRBV4-3; 8 bases map to TRBD1. The CDR3 consists of 17 residues. Trimming removed 4 bases from V and 0 bases from J; junction bases left unmatched: 8. Looked up from germline, CDR1 is LGHNA and CDR2 is YSLEER. CDR3 coding DNA: TGCGCCAGCAGCCCGAGGTCCGGGACAGGCTCCTACAATGAGCAGTTCTTC. Amino acid sequence: CASSPRSGTGSYNEQFF.

This clone was observed once. This chain uses TRBV5-1 with TRBJ2-2; no clear D. With 5 bases removed from V and 6 bases from J, the gap between germline ends came to 11 bases. Germline CDR1 reads SGHRS; CDR2 reads YFSETQ. The CDR3 contains 13 residues. The CDR3 region is CASSSSLSGELFF. In DNA, the CDR3 is TGCGCCAGCAGTAGCTCTCTCTCCGGGGAGCTGTTTTTT.